The following is a T cell receptor beta chain sequence with its context. The antigen remains unidentified. Germline V gene data show CDR1 as MNHNS and CDR2 as SASEGT. The length of the CDR3 is 14 residues. Losses at the gene ends were 6 bases for V and 6 bases for J; bases not matched to a gene: 7. Stable Graves' hyperthyroidism meant no ophthalmopathy progression within 18 months. Patients aged 18 to 65 had newly diagnosed hyperthyroidism lasting under 2 months. This sample is drawn from a study of T cells in Graves' hyperthyroidism and ophthalmopathy. Overall study context: Blood from the periphery was taken at initial diagnosis, before any treatment.

Study outcomes and limitations: Stable hyperthyroidism and ophthalmopathy were separated using 13 V-J signatures.

Authors of the study amplified TCR beta CDR3 regions from RNA transcripts. In the first-round RT-PCR of the TCR CDR3, the HTBI primer set was used. MiXCR, run by TCRdb on the multiplex PCR reads, gives a single entry per CDR3 protein. The sample holds 350,000 to 400,000 distinct CDR3 sequences; 15% are singletons and the top ten take less than 35%. This receptor was obtained from a woman aged 30 to 39 with Graves' hyperthyroidism. The chain employs TRBV6-1 and TRBJ2-1; 8 bases are a match to TRBD1. The sample consisted of blood. CDR3 sequence (DNA): TGTGCCAGCAGAGGAAGGGACAGGCCCAATGAGCAGTTCTTC. It specifies CASRGRDRPNEQFF.